This T cell receptor (beta chain) was sequenced for a study of CD8 T cells in ankylosing spondylitis. Study-wide findings and caveats: In ankylosing spondylitis patients, matched synovial fluid reportedly showed significant enrichment of disease-linked clones. Relatively scarce in peripheral blood, disease-linked clones were CD8+. Fewer than ten highly homologous variants made up a TCR beta motif that seemed to typify ankylosing spondylitis blood.

This clonotype was recorded many times. Its antigen remains unidentified. Preparation of TCR beta libraries was done by quantitative 5'-RACE with molecular barcodes. TCRdb itself ran the 5' RACE reads through MiXCR, one entry per CDR3 protein. The table shows 500,000 to 650,000 distinct CDR3 sequences, with roughly 5.2% occurring only once. This receptor was identified in a male donor with ankylosing spondylitis. Material: blood, either unsorted or a sorted T cell fraction (not recorded which).

CDR3 bases: TGTGCCAGCAGTTTGAGGAAGGAGGAAAAACTGTTTTTT. Protein: CASSLRKEEKLFF. The chain joins TRBV27 to TRBJ1-4; D is ambiguous. The germline V and J ends were trimmed by 3 bases and 8 bases, with 10 bases remaining between them. Germline V lookup: CDR1 MNHEY, CDR2 SMNVEV (reference sequence). CDR3 size: 13 residues. The full variable domain, its missing parts supplied by reference TRBV27 and TRBJ1-4, is EAQVTQNPRYLITVTGKKLTVTCSQNMNHEYMSWYRQDPGLGLRQIYYSMNVEVTDKGDVPEGYKVSRKEKRNFPLILESPSPNQTSLYFCASSLRKEEKLFFGSGTQLSVL.